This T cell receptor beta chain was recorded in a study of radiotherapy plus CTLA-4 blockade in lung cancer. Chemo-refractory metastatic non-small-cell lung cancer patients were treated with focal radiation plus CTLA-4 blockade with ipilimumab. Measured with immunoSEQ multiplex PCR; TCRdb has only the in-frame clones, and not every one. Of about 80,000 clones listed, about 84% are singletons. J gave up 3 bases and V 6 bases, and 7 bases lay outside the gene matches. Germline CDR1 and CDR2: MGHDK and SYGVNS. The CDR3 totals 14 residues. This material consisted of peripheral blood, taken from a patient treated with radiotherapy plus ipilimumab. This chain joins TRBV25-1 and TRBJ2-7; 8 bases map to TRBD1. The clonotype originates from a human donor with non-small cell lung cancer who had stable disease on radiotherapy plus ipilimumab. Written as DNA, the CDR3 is TGTGCCAGCAGCAGGGGGCTGCGTGACTACGAGCAGTACTTC. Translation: CASSRGLRDYEQYF.